Below, 12 T cell receptor beta chains from the same sample are listed, as sequenced in a study of shared clonotypes between healthy human individuals. Positive CCR7 selection of CD45RO-negative cells yielded the naive CD8 cells, and terminally differentiated effector memory CD45RA+ cells were excluded. The table came from immunoSEQ multiplex PCR; TCRdb's copy has only in-frame clones and leaves some out. The data show hundreds of thousands of clones, about 98% seen once. Sequenced input: naive CD8+ T cells sorted from blood. The receptors derive from a man aged 25 to 40 in good health.

The rearrangement uses TRBV27 and TRBJ1-1, with a weak D call TRBD1 (6 bases). The CDR3 is 11 amino acids. The V and J ends lost 3 bases and 9 bases respectively, with 8 bases between them. The V gene's germline CDR1 is MNHEY and CDR2 SMNVEV (reference sequence). The CDR3 coding sequence is TGTGCCAGCAGTTTGGGGGGCAAAGCTTTCTTT. It translates to CASSLGGKAFF.

The J gene is TRBJ1-1, the V gene TRBV4-1; D possibly corresponds to TRBD1 (6 bases). There are 14 residues in the CDR3. Germline loops: CDR1 MGHRA, CDR2 YSYEKL. Trimming pared 1 base from V and 5 bases from J, leaving 11 bases between. The CDR3 reads CASSQVQGGTEAFF. As DNA, the CDR3 is TGCGCCAGCAGCCAAGTACAGGGTGGGACTGAAGCTTTCTTT.

This clone was seen just once. This chain's CDR3 is CASSLIGTSAYNEQFF. In DNA, the CDR3 is TGTGCCAGCAGCCTAATCGGGACTAGCGCCTACAATGAGCAGTTCTTC. The chain couples TRBV11-3 to TRBJ2-1, with 10 positions matching TRBD2. The length of the CDR3 is 16 residues. The V and J ends lost 5 bases and 2 bases, in that order; junction bases with no gene match: 6. CDR1 is SGHNT and CDR2 is YENEEA in the germline V gene.

This chain connects TRBV11-2 to TRBJ2-1, with 12 bases matching TRBD2. CDR3 size: 16 residues. Germline CDR1 is SGHAT and CDR2 is FQNNGV. Trimming at V came to 5 bases and at J to 6 bases, leaving 8 bases not matched to a gene. The DNA for the CDR3 is TGTGCCAGCAGCCCCCGACTAGCGGGAGAGGCCAATGAGCAGTTCTTC. This encodes CASSPRLAGEANEQFF.

The chain combines TRBV30 with TRBJ2-7, with a tentative D call TRBD1 (5 bases). Germline V gives CDR1 GTSNPN, CDR2 SVGIG (reference sequence). CDR3 size: 12 residues. Trimming removed 5 bases from V and 6 bases from J, with 14 bases in between. The CDR3 nucleotides read TGTGCCTGGGGAAGGGGCGAGGTCGAGCAGTACTTC. It encodes CAWGRGEVEQYF.

The chain is built from TRBV5-1 and TRBJ2-1; 9 nucleotides match TRBD2. The CDR3 is 15 amino acids. V shed 6 bases and J 6 bases; nucleotides not matched to a gene: 10. From germline, CDR1 is SGHRS and CDR2 YFSETQ. The CDR3 sequence: CASKRIAGVRNEQFF. For the CDR3, the DNA is TGCGCCAGCAAACGTATAGCGGGAGTTCGCAATGAGCAGTTCTTC.

Of note for this clone: Other DNA sequences from this sample encode an identical CDR3 as well. The CDR3 DNA reads TGTGCCAGCAGCTTGGGGTCCTACGAGCAGTACTTC. Protein: CASSLGSYEQYF. J is TRBJ2-7 and V is TRBV11-2; D unclear. This CDR3 is 12 amino acids long. V lost 3 bases and J 1 base, leaving 4 bases between the germline ends. Per the germline V gene, CDR1 is SGHAT and CDR2 is FQNNGV.

The J gene is TRBJ1-1, the V gene TRBV6-6; TRBD1 matches 9 bases. The CDR3 totals 14 residues. V trimming: 6 bases; J trimming: 4 bases; junction bases outside the gene matches: 6. Germline V lookup: CDR1 MNHNY, CDR2 SVGAGI (reference sequence). The DNA for the CDR3 is TGTGCCAGCAGCTGGACAGGGGTACGCACTGAAGCTTTCTTT. It is translated as CASSWTGVRTEAFF.

This chain connects TRBV7-9 to TRBJ1-1; D gene unclear. CDR3 length equals 15 residues. Germline CDR1 SEHNR, CDR2 FQNEAQ (reference sequence). V shed 6 bases and J shed 4 bases, with 18 bases lying between them. CDR3 sequence: CASSHKSEQGTEAFF. CDR3 DNA sequence: TGTGCCAGCAGTCATAAGTCTGAACAAGGCACTGAAGCTTTCTTT.

The J gene is TRBJ2-1, the V gene TRBV5-1, with 11 bases aligning to TRBD2. The germline CDR1 and CDR2 sequences are SGHRS and YFSETQ. Trimming took 2 bases from V and 2 from J; bases not matched to a gene: 9. This CDR3 has 18 amino acids. This chain's CDR3 is CASSFSLAGASPYNEQFF. The DNA of the CDR3 is TGCGCCAGCAGCTTCTCACTAGCGGGAGCGTCCCCCTACAATGAGCAGTTCTTC.

The chain uses TRBV10-1 and TRBJ2-1, with 9 bases that match TRBD1. The CDR3 is made up of 14 amino acids. The V segment lost 2 bases and the J segment 6 bases; nucleotides outside the gene matches: 2. Germline V gives CDR1 WNHNN, CDR2 SYGVQD (reference sequence). The CDR3 nucleotides are TGCGCCAGCAGTGAGGACAGGGGGGGCAATGAGCAGTTCTTC. Translating gives CASSEDRGGNEQFF.

This clone was detected only once. The rearrangement links TRBV27 to TRBJ1-2; D possibly corresponds to TRBD1 (5 bases). V was clipped by 2 bases and J by 4 bases, with 14 bases between them. Germline CDR1 MNHEY, CDR2 SMNVEV (reference sequence). This CDR3 spans 15 amino acids. The CDR3 loop reads CASSLVGDSPYGYTF. Here the CDR3 DNA reads TGTGCCAGCAGTTTAGTGGGCGACAGCCCCTATGGCTACACCTTC.